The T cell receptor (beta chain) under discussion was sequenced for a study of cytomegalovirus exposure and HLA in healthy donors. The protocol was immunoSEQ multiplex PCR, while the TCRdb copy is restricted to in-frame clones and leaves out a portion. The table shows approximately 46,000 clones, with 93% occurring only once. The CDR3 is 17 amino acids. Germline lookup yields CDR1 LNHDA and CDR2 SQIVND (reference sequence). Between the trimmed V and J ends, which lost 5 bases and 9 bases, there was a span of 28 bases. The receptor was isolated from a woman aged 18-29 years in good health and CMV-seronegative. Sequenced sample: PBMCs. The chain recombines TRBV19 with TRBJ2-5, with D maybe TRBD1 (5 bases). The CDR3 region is CASSPHKVGASEGAQYF. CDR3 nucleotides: TGTGCCAGTAGTCCTCACAAAGTTGGGGCTTCTGAAGGGGCCCAGTACTTC. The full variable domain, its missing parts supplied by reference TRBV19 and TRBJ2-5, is DGGITQSPKYLFRKEGQNVTLSCEQNLNHDAMYWYRQDPGQGLRLIYYSQIVNDFQKGDIAEGYSVSREKKESFPLTVTSAQKNPTAFYLCASSPHKVGASEGAQYFGPGTRLLVL.